The 18 T cell receptor beta chains in this list originate from one sample, sequenced in a study of beta chain features in type 1 diabetes. The study, taken as a whole, reports: TCRB CDR3s were moderately but significantly shorter in Type 1 diabetes patients in all four CD4+ subsets.

Which antigens these TCRs recognize remains unknown. The entirety of the isolated RNA underwent reverse transcription, so expressed TCRB transcripts were sequenced. Clones were sequenced by immunoSEQ multiplex PCR, and TCRdb holds only the in-frame ones, with some missing. The data hold 350,000 to 400,000 clones, with around 12% observed a single time. The sequencing sample was made of naive CD4+ T cells from blood. Receptor source: a woman between 18 and 30 years old with type 1 diabetes.

This clone was seen only a few times. This rearrangement joins TRBV9 to TRBJ1-2; D gene uncertain. Germline CDR1 SGDLS, CDR2 YYNGEE. This CDR3 region has 12 residues. Trimming cost V 4 bases and J 3 bases, with 7 bases left between them. In DNA form, the CDR3 reads TGTGCCAGCAGCATCCGGGACTATGGCTACACCTTC. Protein: CASSIRDYGYTF.

The chain employs TRBV5-6 and TRBJ2-7; 7 nucleotides agree with TRBD1. Germline CDR1 reads SGHDT; CDR2 reads YYEEEE. Losses at the gene ends were 4 bases for V and 9 bases for J; bases not matched to a gene: 19. The CDR3 is 16 amino acids. This chain's CDR3 is CASSARTGHHTTTQYF. Here the CDR3 DNA reads TGTGCCAGCAGCGCAAGGACAGGACACCACACTACGACGCAGTACTTC.

This rearrangement joins TRBV21-1 to TRBJ2-1; whether TRBD1, the table's D call, matches the DNA was not checked. TRBV21-1 is designated a pseudogene. The CDR3 spans 16 residues. The CDR3 DNA is TGTGCCAGCCCGGACAGGGACAGGGGGCGAAACAATGAGCAGTTCTTC. Translation gives CASPDRDRGRNNEQFF.

Of note for this clone: A junction boundary mismatches the germline segment, possibly from a read error. The V gene is TRBV7-7, the J gene TRBJ2-3; D might be TRBD1 (5 bases). This CDR3 has 13 amino acids. Germline CDR1 and CDR2: SSHAT and FNYEAQ (reference sequence). CDR3 amino acids: CASSPRSGDTQYF. In nucleotides, the CDR3 is TGTGCTAGCAGCCCAAGGTCAGGGGATACGCAGTATTTT. Variable domain in full (rest from reference TRBV7-7 and TRBJ2-3): GAGVSQSPRYKVTKRGQDVTLRCDPISSHATLYWYQQALGQGPEFLTYFNYEAQPDKSGLPSDRFSAERPEGSISTLTIQRTEQRDSAMYRCASSPRSGDTQYFGPGTRLTVL.

V and J are TRBV28 and TRBJ2-1, with TRBD2 matching 11 bases. The V segment lost 6 bases and the J segment 0 bases; nucleotides outside the gene matches: 4. This CDR3 spans 16 amino acids. CDR1 is MDHEN, CDR2 SYDVKM, per germline. The CDR3 region has the DNA TGTGCCAGCAGCCTGGGACTAGCGGCCTCCTACAATGAGCAGTTCTTC. Its protein product is CASSLGLAASYNEQFF.

This clone was observed a handful of times. This chain uses TRBV19 with TRBJ2-6, with no clear D. Germline CDR1 and CDR2: LNHDA and SQIVND (reference sequence). The V end was cut by 2 bases, the J end by 2 bases, with 7 bases between. CDR3 size: 15 residues. The CDR3 region is CASSISIAGANVLTF. The CDR3 DNA sequence: TGTGCCAGTAGTATATCCATTGCTGGGGCCAACGTCCTGACTTTC.

This clone was picked up a small number of times. The chain links TRBV7-3 to TRBJ2-7; 9 nucleotides align to TRBD1. Germline V gives CDR1 SGHTA, CDR2 FQGTGA. This CDR3 comprises 15 residues. V dropped 5 bases and J dropped 6; count of bases not matched to a gene: 11. The CDR3 sequence is CASSPGDRVPAEQYF. Here the CDR3 DNA reads TGTGCCAGCAGCCCGGGGGACAGGGTGCCCGCCGAGCAGTACTTC.

In its sample, this clone was seen a few times. The chain uses TRBV7-2 and TRBJ1-1; D is unclear. Trimming took off 5 bases at V and 0 bases at J, with 7 bases between the two ends. CDR1 is SGHTA and CDR2 is FQGNSA in the germline V gene. There are 13 residues in the CDR3. Here the CDR3 reads CASSTQMNTEAFF. CDR3 sequence (DNA): TGTGCCAGCAGCACACAAATGAACACTGAAGCTTTCTTT.

The chain links TRBV9 to TRBJ1-2, with a tentative D call TRBD1 (6 bases). Germline V lookup: CDR1 SGDLS, CDR2 YYNGEE. V was cut by 4 bases and J by 7 bases, with 8 bases left in between. This CDR3 has 11 amino acids. CDR3 region: CASSLDSGYTF. For the CDR3, the DNA is TGTGCCAGCAGCCTGGACAGTGGCTACACCTTC.

The chain links TRBV2 to TRBJ2-5; 12 bases align to TRBD2. Germline CDR1 reads SNHLY; CDR2 reads FYNNEI. The CDR3 spans 16 residues. Unmatched junction bases numbered 11, after V lost 7 bases and J lost 5 bases. CDR3 region: CASIKELAGGSETQYF. CDR3 DNA sequence: TGTGCCAGCATCAAAGAGCTAGCGGGGGGGTCGGAGACCCAGTACTTC. The full variable domain, in which reference TRBV2 and TRBJ2-5 provide the parts outside the CDR3, is EPEVTQTPSHQVTQMGQEVILRCVPISNHLYFYWYRQILGQKVEFLVSFYNNEISEKSEIFDDQFSVERPDGSNFTLKIRSTKLEDSAMYFCASIKELAGGSETQYFGPGTRLLVL.

The CDR3 loop is CASSIPSGMVYEQYF. CDR3 sequence (DNA): TGTGCCAGCAGCATACCTAGCGGGATGGTATACGAGCAGTACTTC. The V and J genes are TRBV7-2 and TRBJ2-7; 9 bases match TRBD2. J was trimmed by 4 bases and V by 5 bases; bases with no gene match: 9. The CDR3 spans 15 residues. CDR1 SGHTA and CDR2 FQGNSA come from the germline V gene.

The table lists this clone with a few counts. This chain connects TRBV5-1 to TRBJ2-3; the match to TRBD1 covers 9 bases. Losses at the gene ends were 4 bases for V and 3 bases for J; bases not matched to a gene: 6. The CDR3 is 15 amino acids. Germline V lookup: CDR1 SGHRS, CDR2 YFSETQ. The CDR3 loop is CASSHGTGLTDTQYF. As DNA, the CDR3 is TGCGCCAGCAGCCATGGGACAGGGCTTACAGATACGCAGTATTTT.

The CDR3 DNA reads TGTGCCAGCAGTGTGGGGCCCTCCTACGAGCAGTACTTC. Translation gives CASSVGPSYEQYF. The chain couples TRBV6-1 to TRBJ2-7, with D possibly matching TRBD1 (5 bases). The CDR3 spans 13 residues. CDR1 is MNHNS and CDR2 is SASEGT in the germline V gene. The germline V and J ends were trimmed by 4 bases and 0 bases, with 7 bases remaining between them.

In this sample, this clone turned up a few times. The V and J genes are TRBV7-9 and TRBJ1-3; D remains unclear. There are 13 residues in the CDR3. Germline values: CDR1 SEHNR, CDR2 FQNEAQ (reference sequence). The V gene lost 5 bases and the J gene lost 4 bases, with 9 bases spanning the gap. This CDR3 reads CASSQNEGNTIYF. CDR3 sequence (DNA): TGTGCCAGCAGCCAGAACGAAGGAAACACCATATATTTT.

This clone was picked up a small number of times. This sequence joins TRBV30 and TRBJ1-2; tentatively, D is TRBD1 (5 bases). Germline V lookup: CDR1 GTSNPN, CDR2 SVGIG (reference sequence). V dropped 4 bases and J dropped 7 bases, with 13 bases sitting between them. The CDR3 consists of 12 residues. The CDR3 region is CAWNPAGFGYTF. The CDR3 DNA sequence: TGTGCCTGGAACCCGGCAGGGTTTGGCTACACCTTC. The full variable domain, rest sourced from reference TRBV30 and TRBJ1-2, is SQTIHQWPATLVQPVGSPLSLECTVEGTSNPNLYWYRQAAGRGLQLLFYSVGIGQISSEVPQNLSASRPQDRQFILSSKKLLLSDSGFYLCAWNPAGFGYTFGSGTRLTVV.

This clone was picked up a small number of times. This chain connects TRBV28 to TRBJ2-5; TRBD2 agrees at 7 bases. Germline V gives CDR1 MDHEN, CDR2 SYDVKM. This CDR3 region has 14 residues. J was trimmed by 5 bases and V by 4 bases; bases with no gene match: 7. This CDR3 reads CASSSGLLRETQYF. In nucleotides, the CDR3 is TGTGCCAGCAGTTCGGGACTATTGAGGGAGACCCAGTACTTC.

The chain carries TRBV11-1 and TRBJ2-7, with 7 bases identical to TRBD1. The germline gives CDR1 SGHAT, CDR2 FQDESV (reference sequence). Trimming at V came to 4 bases and at J to 9 bases, leaving 15 bases not matched to a gene. The CDR3 extends over 15 amino acids. The CDR3 sequence is CASSSDLLTGLVQYF. CDR3 DNA sequence: TGTGCCAGCAGCTCGGACCTCCTGACAGGGCTGGTGCAGTACTTC.

This clone has more than one count but fewer than ten. The chain joins TRBV2 to TRBJ2-1; D ambiguous. The germline V and J ends were trimmed by 6 bases and 9 bases, with 9 bases remaining between them. Germline-derived CDR1 and CDR2 are SNHLY and FYNNEI. This CDR3 is built from 11 residues. CDR3 amino acids: CASRGASEQFF. CDR3 bases: TGTGCCAGCAGGGGCGCAAGTGAGCAGTTCTTC.